A selection of T cell receptor beta chains follows, all from one sample in a study of vaccination and CD4 T cells after COVID-19. TCRdb reanalysed the PCR reads using MiXCR and keeps one entry per CDR3 protein. The sample carries 10,000 or so distinct CDR3 sequences, 30% to 35% recorded once. No antigens are known for them. The specimen sequenced was CD4+ T cells from blood, cultured in vitro. These receptors came from a human donor in good health. Each CDR3 is given with its conserved first and last residue. The D gene is left open where the match is weak. Size tells how often a clone was seen (once, few, many) or the class of an expanded clone, and some rows leave it out.

V	J	D	size	DNA	CDR3
TRBV6-1	TRBJ2-7	TRBD1	once	TGTGCCAGCAGCCGTCCCGGGACAGGGGGCCCGGTAAAGTACTTC	CASSRPGTGGPVKYF
TRBV5-8	TRBJ2-7	.	few	TGTGCCAGCAGCTTGGGGTACAATACGGGCTCCTACGAGCAGTACTTC	CASSLGYNTGSYEQYF
TRBV6-1	TRBJ2-7	TRBD1	few	TGTGCCACCGGACAGGCCTACGAGCAGTACTTC	CATGQAYEQYF
TRBV19	TRBJ1-1	.	.	TGTGCCAGTAGAGCCGGGCCCAAGAACACTGAAGCTTTCTTT	CASRAGPKNTEAFF
TRBV5-8	TRBJ2-3	.	.	TGTGCCAGCAGCTTGGCCCTGCTAGCTAGGGATACGCAGTATTTT	CASSLALLARDTQYF
TRBV7-9	TRBJ2-3	TRBD2	.	TGTGCCAGCAGCTTAGGCACTAGCGGTTCGAGAGATACGCAGTATTTT	CASSLGTSGSRDTQYF
TRBV20-1	TRBJ1-2	.	.	TGCAGTGCTCCAGACAGCACCTATGGCTACACCTTC	CSAPDSTYGYTF
TRBV19	TRBJ1-5	TRBD1	.	TGTGCCAGTAGTATTGGGACAGGGAATCAGCCCCAGCATTTT	CASSIGTGNQPQHF
TRBV4-1	TRBJ2-1	TRBD2	.	TGCGCCAGCAGCCAAGTAACAGCGGGAGTGGCCTACAATGAGCAGTTCTTC	CASSQVTAGVAYNEQFF
TRBV5-1	TRBJ2-5	.	.	TGCGCCAGCAGCATCGGACAGGCGGGGTTCCAAGAGACCCAGTACTTC	CASSIGQAGFQETQYF
TRBV6-1	TRBJ2-1	TRBD2	.	TGTGCCAGCAGTCCAACTAGCGGGAGAGTCAATGAGCAGTTCTTC	CASSPTSGRVNEQFF
TRBV19	TRBJ1-5	.	.	TGTGCCAGTAGTATGCCGGCCTCAAGCAATCAGCCCCAGCATTTT	CASSMPASSNQPQHF
TRBV6-5	TRBJ1-2	.	.	TGTGCCAGCAGTTACGGTGGCGCCTCTAACTATGGCTACACCTTC	CASSYGGASNYGYTF
TRBV4-2	TRBJ2-3	.	.	TGTGCCAGCAGCTCCAGTCCCAGGCTTGTTGGAGATACGCAGTATTTT	CASSSSPRLVGDTQYF
TRBV21-1	TRBJ1-6	.	few	TGTGCCAGCAGCAAAGTCGGGACAGGGCTAAATTCACCCCTCCACTTT	CASSKVGTGLNSPLHF
TRBV6-1	TRBJ1-3	.	.	TGTGCCGGCGGAATTAGCTCTGGAAACACCATATATTTT	CAGGISSGNTIYF
TRBV6-1	TRBJ1-6	TRBD1	medium-sized	TGTGCCAGCAGACGTGGACAGGTTTATTCACCCCTCCACTTT	CASRRGQVYSPLHF
TRBV7-8	TRBJ2-3	.	few	TGTGCCAGCAGCTTAGTTGGTCAAACCACAGATACGCAGTATTTT	CASSLVGQTTDTQYF
TRBV28	TRBJ1-4	TRBD1	.	TGTGCCAGCAGCCCCGTCCGGGACAGGGGCCTAGAACTGTTTTTT	CASSPVRDRGLELFF
TRBV6-1	TRBJ2-5	TRBD2	few	TGTGCCAGCAGTGAAGCGGGACTACAAGAGACCCAGTACTTC	CASSEAGLQETQYF
TRBV30	TRBJ1-5	.	.	TGTGCCTGGAGTATCCCGGGGGCCCAGCCCCAGCATTTT	CAWSIPGAQPQHF
TRBV10-3	TRBJ2-7	.	.	TGTGCCATCTCCTATGCAGGTTCTCAGTCCTACGAGCAGTACTTC	CAISYAGSQSYEQYF
TRBV12-3/TRBV12-4	TRBJ1-6	.	.	TGTGCCAGCAGTTCCACAGGGATTCTTAATTCACCCCTCCACTTT	CASSSTGILNSPLHF
TRBV12-3/TRBV12-4	TRBJ1-1	TRBD1	.	TGTGCCAGCAGTTTAAAAGCAGGGGGAGCCCAAGCTTTCTTT	CASSLKAGGAQAFF
TRBV20-1	TRBJ2-2	.	few	TGCAGTGCCAGGACGGGGAACACCGGGGAGCTGTTTTTT	CSARTGNTGELFF
TRBV6-1	TRBJ1-6	.	.	TGTGCCAGCACTCGAGGGACCACCTATAATTCACCCCTCCACTTT	CASTRGTTYNSPLHF
TRBV7-2	TRBJ2-3	.	.	TGTGCCAGCAGCTTAGGGGCCGCAGATACGCAGTATTTT	CASSLGAADTQYF
TRBV29-1	TRBJ2-3	TRBD1	.	TGCAGCGTTGATCCGGGACAGTTCACCAGCACAGATACGCAGTATTTT	CSVDPGQFTSTDTQYF
TRBV11-1	TRBJ2-7	.	.	TGTGCCAGCAGCTTGGAGGGCCCAGACCTCTACGAGCAGTACTTC	CASSLEGPDLYEQYF
TRBV25-1	TRBJ2-7	TRBD1	.	TGTGCCAGCAGTTTCCTCGGGACAGGGGCGAGATTACGCTACGAGCAGTACTTC	CASSFLGTGARLRYEQYF
TRBV6-5	TRBJ2-7	.	.	TGTGCCAGCAGTTACTCTCAATCTGTGGGCGAGCAGTACTTC	CASSYSQSVGEQYF